These 25 T cell receptor beta chains share one sample of origin, sequenced in a study of T cells in severe cutaneous drug reactions. The iRepertoire multiplex PCR system with TCR subtype-specific primers built both bulk and single-cell libraries. No DNA is given; TCRdb re-called the multiplex PCR reads and lists each CDR3 protein once. This sample carries tens of thousands of distinct CDR3 sequences, with just under 7.5% going to the ten biggest clones. The patients sequenced had a carbamazepine-induced Stevens-Johnson syndrome or toxic epidermal necrolysis reaction. The specimen sequenced was PBMCs. The receptors originated from a human donor with toxic epidermal necrolysis, a severe cutaneous drug reaction.

The chain joins TRBV4-3 to TRBJ2-7. This CDR3 contains 13 residues. Germline CDR1 is LGHNA and CDR2 is YSLEER. The CDR3 is CASSQEYYLEQYF.

V is TRBV19 and J is TRBJ2-7; the TRBD1 assignment by TCRdb is unverifiable without DNA. Germline V gives CDR1 LNHDA, CDR2 SQIVND (reference sequence). The CDR3 has 11 amino acids. The CDR3 spells CATTNRNEQYF.

The chain joins TRBV29-1 to TRBJ2-5; TCRdb reports TRBD1, a call that lacks DNA to check it against. This CDR3 contains 14 residues. Germline values: CDR1 SQVTM, CDR2 ANQGSEA. The CDR3 reads CSVAALRGEETQYF.

This chain joins TRBV13 and TRBJ1-5. Looked up from germline, CDR1 is PRHDT and CDR2 is FYEKMQ (reference sequence). The CDR3 contains 12 residues. The CDR3: CASSLRSQPQHF.

V and J are TRBV18 and TRBJ1-4. Germline CDR1 reads KGHSH; CDR2 reads LQKENI. CDR3 length: 13 amino acids. CDR3 in amino acids: CASSPHSHEKLFF.

The chain is built from TRBV28 and TRBJ2-1. This CDR3 region has 13 residues. Germline lookup yields CDR1 MDHEN and CDR2 SYDVKM. CDR3 region: CASSSPTWDEQFF.

The V call is TRBV9, the J call TRBJ2-7; TCRdb picks TRBD1, but there is no DNA to check that call. Germline V CDR1 and CDR2: SGDLS, YYNGEE. The CDR3 is 14 amino acids. The CDR3 is CASSGRDSSYEQYF.

V and J are TRBV7-9 and TRBJ2-1; the TCRdb D gene call, TRBD1, has no DNA to confirm it. CDR3 length: 15 amino acids. CDR1 is SEHNR, CDR2 FQNEAQ, per germline (reference sequence). The CDR3 spells CASSRQGSTYNEQFF. The entire variable domain, with the rest obtained from reference TRBV7-9 and TRBJ2-1, is as follows: DTGVSQNPRHKITKRGQNVTFRCDPISEHNRLYWYRQTLGQGPEFLTYFQNEAQLEKSRLLSDRFSAERPKGSFSTLEIQRTEQGDSAMYLCASSRQGSTYNEQFFGPGTRLTVL.

The rearrangement uses TRBV28 and TRBJ1-1. The CDR3 sequence is 12 residues long. Looked up from germline, CDR1 is MDHEN and CDR2 is SYDVKM. The CDR3 reads CASITPGTEAFF.

This rearrangement joins TRBV6-5 to TRBJ2-1; the D call of TRBD2 rests on TCRdb alone, since no DNA is present to check it. CDR3 length: 15 amino acids. The germline V gene has CDR1 MNHEY and CDR2 SVGAGI. CDR3: CASSQSGITHNEQFF.

The J gene is TRBJ1-1, the V gene TRBV19. Germline V gene data show CDR1 as LNHDA and CDR2 as SQIVND (reference sequence). CDR3 length equals 14 residues. The CDR3 loop reads CASSRERDPTEAFF.

The CDR3 loop reads CASRWGGADTQYF. The gene calls are TRBV7-8 and TRBJ2-3; the TRBD1 assignment by TCRdb is unverifiable without DNA. This CDR3 region has 13 residues. Per the germline V gene, CDR1 is SGHVS and CDR2 is FQNEAQ.

This chain connects TRBV7-2 to TRBJ2-6. The CDR3 is 16 residues long. Germline V CDR1 and CDR2: SGHTA, FQGNSA. CDR3 region: CASSLAGDSGANVLTF. Drawing the rest from reference TRBV7-2 and TRBJ2-6, the complete variable domain is GAGVSQSPSNKVTEKGKDVELRCDPISGHTALYWYRQSLGQGLEFLIYFQGNSAPDKSGLPSDRFSAERTGGSVSTLTIQRTQQEDSAVYLCASSLAGDSGANVLTFGAGSRLTVL.

This clonotype is deemed medium-sized (0.01 to 0.1%) by its frequency. The V gene is TRBV6-2 or TRBV6-3, the J gene TRBJ2-1; the D gene TCRdb calls, TRBD2, cannot be checked with no DNA. The germline V gene encodes CDR1 MNHEY and CDR2 SVGEGT. The CDR3 runs to 14 residues. This CDR3 is CASGNGGTLNEQFF.

This chain links TRBV4-3 with TRBJ1-5; TCRdb reports TRBD1, a call that lacks DNA to check it against. There are 15 residues in the CDR3. In germline, CDR1 is LGHNA, CDR2 YSLEER. This chain's CDR3 is CASSQGQGEGQPQHF.

The chain employs TRBV9 and TRBJ1-2; absent DNA, TCRdb's TRBD1 call cannot be checked. This CDR3 region has 13 residues. In germline, CDR1 is SGDLS, CDR2 YYNGEE. CDR3: CASSAGTGDGYTF. The variable domain in full, with the rest retrieved from reference TRBV9 and TRBJ1-2, is DSGVTQTPKHLITATGQRVTLRCSPRSGDLSVYWYQQSLDQGLQFLIQYYNGEERAKGNILERFSAQQFPDLHSELNLSSLELGDSALYFCASSAGTGDGYTFGSGTRLTVV.

This chain links TRBV12-3 or TRBV12-4 with TRBJ2-5; TCRdb gives TRBD2 as the D gene, but with no DNA this cannot be confirmed. The CDR3 length is 14 residues. CDR3: CASSPGLAPETQYF.

This clonotype is called medium-sized (0.01 to 0.1%) based on its frequency. This chain uses TRBV2 with TRBJ2-7. There are 14 residues in the CDR3. CDR1 and CDR2 from the germline V gene are SNHLY and FYNNEI. CDR3 residues: CASSDMNRDYEQYF.

The CDR3 loop reads CSARDNNQPQHF. This sequence joins TRBV20-1 and TRBJ1-5. CDR1 and CDR2 from the germline V gene are DFQATT and SNEGSKA (reference sequence). The CDR3 spans 12 residues.

This chain joins TRBV4-2 and TRBJ2-3. This CDR3 comprises 15 residues. From germline, CDR1 is LGHNA and CDR2 YNFKEQ. The CDR3 loop reads CASARQATSTDTQYF.

The chain combines TRBV3-1 with TRBJ1-2; TCRdb outputs TRBD1, but without DNA this stays unchecked. This CDR3 comprises 14 residues. CDR1 and CDR2 (germline): LGHDT, YNNKEL (reference sequence). CDR3 sequence reads: CASSPIGQRGGYTF.

This clonotype counts as medium-sized (0.01 to 0.1%) by frequency. The chain is built from TRBV2 and TRBJ1-1; TCRdb picks TRBD1, but there is no DNA to check that call. Germline V CDR1 and CDR2: SNHLY, FYNNEI. This CDR3 has 16 amino acids. The CDR3: CASRPPGQGGGTEAFF.

V and J are TRBV2 and TRBJ2-1; TCRdb reports TRBD2, a call that lacks DNA to check it against. CDR1 and CDR2 from the germline V gene are SNHLY and FYNNEI. The CDR3 totals 18 residues. CDR3 region: CASSEAPEPGLNYNEQFF. Supplemented by reference TRBV2 and TRBJ2-1, the full variable domain reads EPEVTQTPSHQVTQMGQEVILRCVPISNHLYFYWYRQILGQKVEFLVSFYNNEISEKSEIFDDQFSVERPDGSNFTLKIRSTKLEDSAMYFCASSEAPEPGLNYNEQFFGPGTRLTVL.

The chain couples TRBV5-6 to TRBJ1-1; checking the TCRdb D call of TRBD1 is not possible without DNA. The CDR3 totals 17 residues. Per the germline V gene, CDR1 is SGHDT and CDR2 is YYEEEE. The CDR3 region is CASSWGRRDRWNTEAFF.

This clonotype is labeled medium-sized based on frequency. The V call is TRBV6-2 or TRBV6-3, the J call TRBJ2-1; the D call from TCRdb, TRBD2, cannot be confirmed without DNA. CDR3 size: 16 residues. The germline CDR1 and CDR2 sequences are MNHEY and SVGEGT. CDR3 sequence: CASSLTQRGANNEQFF.